This TCR beta chain was sequenced for a study of regulatory T cells in long-lasting Graves disease. About this clonotype: The antigen remains undetermined.

The germline gives CDR1 MDHEN, CDR2 SYDVKM. V lost 3 bases and J 5 bases, leaving 16 bases between the germline ends. The CDR3 loop spans 16 amino acids. The study's findings and limits: It was peripheral blood alone, not thyroid tissue, that was studied. Persistent patients shared more public clonotypes (approximately 2,800) than new patients (roughly 970).

Arm-PCR of CDR3 regions and iRepertoire HTBI primers were used to build TCR beta libraries. MiXCR, applied by TCRdb to the multiplex PCR reads, yields one record per CDR3 protein. The sample records roughly 320,000 distinct CDR3 sequences, around 15% being singletons. As to time point: newly diagnosed GD, antithyroid drugs for less than 3 months. The TCR library was made from RNA extracted from PBMCs. These data were also reused for a study on T cells in Graves' hyperthyroidism and ophthalmopathy. That study reports: HTBI primers were used for first-round RT-PCR of the TCR CDR3. Blood held most thyroid clonotypes expanded above 0.001 frequency.

Sample: peripheral blood mononuclear cells (PBMCs), taken at new diagnosis, from a patient treated with antithyroid drugs. This clonotype was sampled from a man between 40 and 49 years old with Graves disease. The chain uses TRBV28 and TRBJ1-4; perhaps TRBD1 as D (5 bases). In DNA form, the CDR3 reads TGTGCCAGCAGTTTCACAGGAGAAACCACCAATGAAAAACTGTTTTTT. Translating it yields CASSFTGETTNEKLFF.